This T cell receptor (beta chain) was found in a study of blood T cell repertoires in COVID-19. The CDR3 spans 16 residues. Germline V gene data show CDR1 as MGHRA and CDR2 as YSYEKL. Trimming took 0 bases from V and 6 from J, leaving 17 bases between them. Method: immunoSEQ multiplex PCR; TCRdb's copy keeps in-frame clones and lacks some. This repertoire shows about 220,000 clones, roughly 89% found once; its top ten account for 2% to 3%. The sequence was collected from a woman between 25 and 40 years old with acute COVID-19. Source material: PBMCs or T cells enriched from blood (not recorded which). The V and J genes are TRBV4-1 and TRBJ1-2; unclear D gene. The CDR3 sequence: CASSQDAAGGLDGYTF. Written as DNA, the CDR3 is TGCGCCAGCAGCCAAGACGCCGCCGGAGGGTTGGATGGCTACACCTTC.